Below, 13 T cell receptor beta chains from the same sample are listed, as sequenced in a study of metastatic and nonmetastatic thyroid tumors. TCRdb ran MiXCR on the PCR reads. The repertoire holds fewer than 35,000 clones, with roughly 30% as singletons. Each patient came to thyroid surgery without any prior treatment (of any kind). The source material was blood. These receptors were obtained from a female donor with papillary thyroid cancer or a benign thyroid nodule (not recorded which). Some clones in this sample may be carry-over from other donors' samples.

The chain carries TRBV24-1 and TRBJ2-1; TRBD1 matches at 10 bases. The CDR3 covers 13 residues. The trim removed 9 bases at V and 8 bases at J, leaving 6 bases unmatched. Germline V CDR1 and CDR2: KGHDR, SFDVKD. The CDR3 loop is CATRDRGFDEQFF. CDR3 coding DNA: TGTGCCACCCGGGACAGGGGCTTCGATGAGCAGTTCTTC.

This clone occurred many times. This chain connects TRBV9 to TRBJ1-5; 9 nucleotides line up with TRBD1. The CDR3 runs 14 residues. With 3 bases clipped from V and 7 bases from J, the junction kept 5 bases outside the gene matches. Germline values: CDR1 SGDLS, CDR2 YYNGEE. This CDR3 is CASSEGQGGQPQHF. The CDR3 DNA reads TGTGCCAGCAGCGAGGGACAGGGAGGGCAGCCCCAGCATTTT.

The chain employs TRBV30 and TRBJ2-7; 11 bases match TRBD2. J lost 4 bases, V lost 1 base, and 6 bases had no gene match. CDR3 length: 15 amino acids. The germline CDR1 and CDR2 sequences are GTSNPN and SVGIG (reference sequence). CDR3 residues: CAWSEGLAETYEQYF. CDR3 sequence (DNA): TGTGCCTGGAGTGAGGGACTAGCGGAGACTTACGAGCAGTACTTC.

This clone was picked up a small number of times. The chain links TRBV12-3 or TRBV12-4 to TRBJ1-5; maybe TRBD1 (6 bases). The ends were cut back, 4 bases at V and 3 bases at J, with 10 bases in the middle. The CDR3 is 14 residues long. Written as DNA, the CDR3 is TGTGCCAGCAGTTCTGACAGGTTCAATCAGCCCCAGCATTTT. This encodes CASSSDRFNQPQHF.

This chain joins TRBV20-1 and TRBJ2-2; 8 positions agree with TRBD2. The V and J ends lost 3 bases and 5 bases, in that order; junction bases with no gene match: 11. Germline lookup yields CDR1 DFQATT and CDR2 SNEGSKA (reference sequence). The CDR3 extends over 16 amino acids. The CDR3 sequence: CSARGVERERTGELFF. The CDR3 region has the DNA TGCAGTGCTAGGGGTGTTGAGCGGGAGAGAACCGGGGAGCTGTTTTTT.

This clone was picked up many times. The chain combines TRBV2 with TRBJ1-1; D is undetermined. There are 12 residues in the CDR3. The germline gives CDR1 SNHLY, CDR2 FYNNEI. The V and J ends lost 4 bases and 5 bases respectively, with 8 bases between them. In nucleotides, the CDR3 is TGTGCCAGCAGTGGATCAGGAACTGAAGCTTTCTTT. Its translation is CASSGSGTEAFF. Looking up the rest from reference TRBV2 and TRBJ1-1 gives the full variable domain: EPEVTQTPSHQVTQMGQEVILRCVPISNHLYFYWYRQILGQKVEFLVSFYNNEISEKSEIFDDQFSVERPDGSNFTLKIRSTKLEDSAMYFCASSGSGTEAFFGQGTRLTVV.

This clone was counted between two and nine times. The V call is TRBV12-3 or TRBV12-4, the J call TRBJ1-6, with D tentatively TRBD1 (5 bases). V dropped 5 bases and J dropped 9 bases, with 11 bases sitting between them. There are 13 residues in the CDR3. This CDR3 reads CASSQQEFSPLHF. The CDR3 nucleotides are TGTGCCAGCAGTCAACAGGAATTTTCACCCCTCCACTTT.

This clone was recorded many times. The V and J genes are TRBV7-2 and TRBJ2-7; TRBD2 matches 12 bases. CDR1 and CDR2 (germline): SGHTA, FQGNSA. This CDR3 contains 14 residues. Germline trimming cut 6 bases from V and 2 bases from J; bases unmatched to any gene: 2. The CDR3 protein is CASRSSGGAYEQYF. In DNA, the CDR3 is TGTGCCAGCAGGTCTAGCGGGGGGGCCTACGAGCAGTACTTC.

This clone came up many times. CDR3 sequence reads: CASRVADLAKNIQYF. The DNA of the CDR3 is TGTGCCAGCAGGGTAGCGGACCTAGCCAAAAACATTCAGTACTTC. The chain uses TRBV12-3 or TRBV12-4 and TRBJ2-4; possible D gene TRBD2, 6 bases. The CDR3 is 15 amino acids. Between the trimmed V and J ends, which lost 6 bases and 0 bases, there was a span of 12 bases.

This clone was counted between two and nine times. V usage is TRBV7-2 and J usage is TRBJ1-2; D not resolved. The V end lost 0 bases, the J end lost 0 bases, and 5 bases lay between the germline ends. The CDR3 has 14 residues. Looked up from germline, CDR1 is SGHTA and CDR2 is FQGNSA. CDR3 protein: CASSLAAANYGYTF. The DNA for the CDR3 is TGTGCCAGCAGCTTAGCGGCCGCTAACTATGGCTACACCTTC.

The chain employs TRBV18 and TRBJ2-1; tentatively, D is TRBD1 or TRBD2 (5 bases each). The ends were cut back, 2 bases at V and 7 bases at J, with 18 bases in the middle. Germline V gene lookup returns CDR1 KGHSH and CDR2 LQKENI. This CDR3 region has 16 residues. The CDR3 loop reads CASSPGPGRGRNEQFF. In DNA, the CDR3 is TGTGCCAGCTCACCAGGCCCGGGACGGGGTAGGAATGAGCAGTTCTTC.

The V call is TRBV20-1, the J call TRBJ2-1, with D possibly TRBD1 on 6 matching bases. CDR3 length equals 12 residues. Germline CDR1 DFQATT, CDR2 SNEGSKA (reference sequence). The chain's CDR3 is CSSVWDNYEQFF. In DNA, the CDR3 is TGCAGCTCGGTCTGGGACAATTATGAGCAGTTCTTC.

This clone was seen just once. This rearrangement joins TRBV20-1 to TRBJ2-1; 16 positions match TRBD2. J lost 9 bases, V lost 3 bases, and 5 bases had no gene match. The germline V gene encodes CDR1 DFQATT and CDR2 SNEGSKA (reference sequence). The length of the CDR3 is 15 residues. The CDR3 region is CSARGLAGGPGEQFF. CDR3 nucleotides: TGCAGTGCTAGGGGACTAGCGGGGGGGCCGGGTGAGCAGTTCTTC.